Sequencing of this T cell receptor (beta chain) was carried out in a study of T cell responses to AZD1222 COVID-19 vaccine (dated by TCRdb to the early 2020s). For the study in its entirety: AZD1222 recipients given second doses at about 4 weeks or at about 12 weeks were pooled, since spike-specific TCR depth and breadth were not found to differ between the two schedules. Trial participants were enrolled into age subgroups of 18-55, 56-69 and 70-plus years, which contained about 150, 28 and 57 TCR-sequenced participants, respectively. A total of about 230 trial participants underwent TCR sequencing, of whom approximately 210 received two doses of AZD1222 and some 26 received two doses of the MenACWY control vaccine. Overall study results and their limits: After two AZD1222 doses, both the breadth and the depth of spike-specific TCRs were significantly higher than at day 0 and than in MenACWY recipients. Because no day 14 peak-response samples were available, repertoires were characterized only after the peak T cell response. Participants were mostly white British, with more females than males. The authors suggested clonal diversity may have been underestimated. Vaccine-associated CD4 TCRs spanned the whole spike protein, with dominant responses in regions 160-218 and 743-854. The 56-69-year group was small, and its depth increase did not reach significance, likely because of low power. Reportedly, close to half of the unique spike-specific TCRs recognized epitopes lying outside the regions that are mutated in the B.1.351 and B.1.1.7 variants. Conclusions about previously exposed vaccinees are limited, since just a handful of AZD1222 recipients were seropositive for SARS-CoV-2 at baseline.

Points on this clone: Its binding antigen is unknown. The sample holds no much larger clone one base away, and base qualities are not on file.

The CDR3 regions of human TCRbeta chains were analyzed by immunosequencing. The authors' analysis ran thus. TCRs in the repertoires were matched against a reference library of SARS-CoV-2-specific TCRs that had been generated with the MIRA antigen-specificity platform. Breadth was defined as the fraction of unique TCRs that were SARS-CoV-2-associated, and depth was defined as the fraction of total T cells that were SARS-CoV-2-associated. Using the MIRA data, each spike-specific TCR was mapped to the spike region that the TCR reacts to and placed in a CD4 or CD8 class. Log10-transformed breadth and depth values were compared by one-way ANOVA with Sidak's multiple comparisons tests. This immuneACCESS table, as held by TCRdb, lists in-frame sequences with V and J called but not all clones. Of the missing ones, under half trace to an unresolved V gene in checked studies; the others have no known cause. The V and J calls and clone size are taken from that table; D and trimming were inferred from the DNA. A total of about 76,000 clones appear in this sample, about 88% of them only once. Roughly a tenth of the sample rests with the top ten.

The sample's time point label is to be understood as: baseline before first vaccination. Vaccinee samples were obtained from the UK trials COV001 and COV002, which included a single-blind randomized controlled phase 2/3 trial of AZD1222 (ChAdOx1 nCoV-19) in healthy adults. For TCRbeta chain sequencing, PBMC samples from trial participants were taken at day 0 and at day 28 after the second dose. The TCR sequence derives from an adult in good health. The material was peripheral blood, obtained on day 0 of AZD1222 vaccination.

The nucleotides read TGTGCCAGCAGCTTTGCAGGGGGGAATCAGCCCCAGCATTTT. Its coded protein is CASSFAGGNQPQHF. The chain was built from TRBV7-9 and TRBJ1-5; the junction holds 7 bases that match TRBD1. The CDR3 numbers 14 residues from cysteine through phenylalanine. Only CDR3 DNA remains: 42 bases, in frame from the first base. Ends trimmed: V by 3 bases, J by 4 bases; bases unmatched to a gene: 3. CDR1 and CDR2 are read off the germline V gene (reference sequence) as SEHNR and FQNEAQ.